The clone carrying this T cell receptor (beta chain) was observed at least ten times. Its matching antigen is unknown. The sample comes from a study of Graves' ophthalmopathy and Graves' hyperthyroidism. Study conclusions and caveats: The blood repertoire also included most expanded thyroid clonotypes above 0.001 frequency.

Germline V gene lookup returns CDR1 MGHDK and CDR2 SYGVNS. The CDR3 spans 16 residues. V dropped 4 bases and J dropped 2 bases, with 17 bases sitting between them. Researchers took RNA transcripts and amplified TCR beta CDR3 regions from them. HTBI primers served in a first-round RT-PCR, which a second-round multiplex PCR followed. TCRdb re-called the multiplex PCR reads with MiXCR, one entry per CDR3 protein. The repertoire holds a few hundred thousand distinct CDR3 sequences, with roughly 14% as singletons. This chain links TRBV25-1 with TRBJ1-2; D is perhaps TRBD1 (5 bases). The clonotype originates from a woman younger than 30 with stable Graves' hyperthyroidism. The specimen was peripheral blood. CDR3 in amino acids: CASSGSEWQGNYGYTF. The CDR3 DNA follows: TGTGCCAGCAGTGGAAGCGAATGGCAGGGCAACTATGGCTACACCTTC.